This passage covers 30 T cell receptor beta chains from one sample sequenced in a study of blood T cell repertoires in COVID-19. The data were produced by immunoSEQ multiplex PCR, yet TCRdb's version contains in-frame clones alone and is incomplete. This sample has under 350,000 clones; roughly 86% occur once, and the top ten carry approximately 1.8%. What was sequenced was peripheral blood. The source of these receptors is a woman in her twenties or thirties with COVID-19, enrolled during active disease.

The rearrangement links TRBV7-8 to TRBJ1-3; no definite D call. Germline lookup yields CDR1 SGHVS and CDR2 FQNEAQ. The CDR3 runs 16 residues. V shed 2 bases and J shed 0 bases, with 11 bases lying between them. The CDR3 nucleotides are TGTGCCAGCAGCTTAATAACGAGCTCCTCTGGAAACACCATATATTTT. This translates into CASSLITSSSGNTIYF.

The rearrangement links TRBV24-1 to TRBJ2-3; tentatively, D is TRBD2 (5 bases). Germline V gives CDR1 KGHDR, CDR2 SFDVKD. Trimming shortened V by 6 bases and J by 4 bases, and 10 bases separated the two germline ends. CDR3 length: 13 residues. CDR3 loop: CATSSGIPDTQYF. CDR3 sequence (DNA): TGTGCCACCAGTAGCGGCATCCCAGATACGCAGTATTTT.

This clone was detected once. The genes are TRBV4-1 and TRBJ2-7; 9 bases agree with TRBD1. J lost 6 bases, V lost 4 bases, and 7 bases had no gene match. Germline CDR1 is MGHRA and CDR2 is YSYEKL. There are 14 residues in the CDR3. The CDR3 DNA reads TGCGCCAGCAGCCCCCCGGGGACAGGGTCCGAGCAGTACTTC. This codes for CASSPPGTGSEQYF.

The chain links TRBV3-1 (or the pseudogene TRBV3-2) to TRBJ1-6; no definite D call. Trimming stripped 6 bases from V and 4 bases from J, with 7 bases between. This CDR3 region has 13 residues. The germline CDR1 and CDR2 sequences are LGHDT and YNNKEL (reference sequence). The CDR3 here is CASRPEYNSPLHF. The CDR3 DNA is TGTGCCAGCAGGCCTGAGTATAATTCACCCCTCCACTTT.

The chain links TRBV7-9 to TRBJ1-5; no definite D call. CDR3 length: 13 amino acids. Trimming cost V 3 bases and J 9 bases, with 12 bases left between them. Looked up from germline, CDR1 is SEHNR and CDR2 is FQNEAQ (reference sequence). The CDR3: CASSFGRVGPQHF. The CDR3 DNA reads TGTGCCAGCAGCTTCGGGCGGGTTGGGCCCCAGCATTTT.

The rearrangement joins TRBV6-1 to TRBJ2-1; 10 positions agree with TRBD1. Germline CDR1 and CDR2: MNHNS and SASEGT. Trimming took 6 bases from V and 8 from J; bases not matched to a gene: 13. This CDR3 has 16 amino acids. CDR3 sequence: CASSEHGQGEGDEQFF. The CDR3 region has the DNA TGTGCCAGCAGCGAACATGGACAGGGGGAAGGCGATGAGCAGTTCTTC.

This chain connects TRBV6-1 to TRBJ1-6, with TRBD1 identical over 8 bases. This CDR3 is built from 15 residues. CDR1 is MNHNS, CDR2 SASEGT, per germline. Trimming cost V 1 base and J 7 bases; bases outside gene matches: 3. CDR3 loop: CASSEGTGLNSPLHF. The CDR3 region has the DNA TGTGCCAGCAGTGAAGGGACAGGGCTGAATTCACCCCTCCACTTT.

This chain connects TRBV5-8 to TRBJ1-4; tentatively, D is TRBD1 (5 bases). V shed 5 bases and J shed 4 bases, with 12 bases lying between them. CDR3 length: 14 amino acids. The germline V gene has CDR1 SGHTS and CDR2 YDEGEE. CDR3 protein: CASRISGFNEKLFF. The CDR3 DNA reads TGTGCCAGCAGAATTTCAGGGTTTAATGAAAAACTGTTTTTT.

V is TRBV10-1 and J is TRBJ1-3; weak D call: TRBD1 (5 bases). CDR1 and CDR2 (germline): WNHNN, SYGVQD (reference sequence). The V gene lost 7 bases and the J gene lost 0 bases, with 16 bases spanning the gap. The CDR3 loop spans 16 amino acids. The DNA of the CDR3 is TGCGCCAGCACCCCCCCAGGGAAGAGCTCTGGAAACACCATATATTTT. It encodes CASTPPGKSSGNTIYF.

The chain is built from TRBV2 and TRBJ1-4, with D possibly being TRBD1 (6 bases). The CDR3 totals 13 residues. The V gene lost 7 bases and the J gene lost 7 bases, with 13 bases spanning the gap. From germline, CDR1 is SNHLY and CDR2 FYNNEI. The CDR3 region is CASTQQGSEKLFF. In nucleotides, the CDR3 is TGTGCCAGCACCCAACAGGGTAGTGAAAAACTGTTTTTT. The variable domain in full, with the rest retrieved from reference TRBV2 and TRBJ1-4, is EPEVTQTPSHQVTQMGQEVILRCVPISNHLYFYWYRQILGQKVEFLVSFYNNEISEKSEIFDDQFSVERPDGSNFTLKIRSTKLEDSAMYFCASTQQGSEKLFFGSGTQLSVL.

CDR3 coding DNA: TGCAGCTTCGTAGCGGGGGGGCCTAATGAGCAGTTCTTC. Protein product: CSFVAGGPNEQFF. The chain is built from TRBV29-1 and TRBJ2-1, with 11 bases that match TRBD2. Germline lookup yields CDR1 SQVTM and CDR2 ANQGSEA. The CDR3 extends over 13 amino acids. V lost 8 bases to trimming and J lost 7 bases; unmatched junction nucleotides: 7.

This clone was counted once. The gene calls are TRBV9 and TRBJ2-3, with D possibly matching TRBD2 (6 bases). Trimming took off 3 bases at V and 6 bases at J, with 14 bases between the two ends. This CDR3 is 14 amino acids long. CDR1 SGDLS and CDR2 YYNGEE come from the germline V gene. The CDR3 region has the DNA TGTGCCAGCAGCGCCGCTAGCGCGCTTGATACGCAGTATTTT. Its translation is CASSAASALDTQYF. Complete variable domain (other parts from reference TRBV9 and TRBJ2-3): DSGVTQTPKHLITATGQRVTLRCSPRSGDLSVYWYQQSLDQGLQFLIQYYNGEERAKGNILERFSAQQFPDLHSELNLSSLELGDSALYFCASSAASALDTQYFGPGTRLTVL.

This chain links TRBV6-2 or TRBV6-3 with TRBJ2-3; 7 nucleotides line up with TRBD2. This CDR3 is 15 amino acids long. V lost 6 bases to trimming and J lost 0 bases; unmatched junction nucleotides: 6. Per germline, CDR1 MNHEY and CDR2 SVGEGT. CDR3 DNA: TGTGCCAGCAGCTCGGGACTATCCAGCACAGATACGCAGTATTTT. Translated: CASSSGLSSTDTQYF.

The chain links TRBV6-5 to TRBJ2-3; 7 positions match TRBD1. There are 16 residues in the CDR3. Germline CDR1 and CDR2: MNHEY and SVGAGI. After removal of 1 base from V and 6 bases from J, the junction contained 10 bases not matched to a gene. CDR3 bases: TGTGCCAGCAGTTACTTTAACAGGGGCGGTGGGGATACGCAGTATTTT. Amino acid sequence: CASSYFNRGGGDTQYF.

V and J are TRBV2 and TRBJ2-5, with 7 bases matching TRBD1. CDR1 is SNHLY and CDR2 is FYNNEI in the germline V gene. Germline trimming cut 4 bases from V and 5 bases from J; bases unmatched to any gene: 7. The CDR3 has 14 amino acids. The CDR3 spells CASSVRRGRETQYF. The CDR3 DNA reads TGTGCCAGCAGTGTACGTAGGGGGCGGGAGACCCAGTACTTC.

This clone was counted once. This chain uses TRBV4-2 with TRBJ2-7; D may be TRBD2 (5 bases). CDR1 is LGHNA, CDR2 YNFKEQ, per germline. Between the trimmed V and J ends, which lost 0 bases and 7 bases, there was a span of 10 bases. The CDR3 covers 13 residues. CDR3 DNA sequence: TGTGCCAGCAGCCAAGAACTGACGGGGGAGCAGTACTTC. As protein: CASSQELTGEQYF.

The chain has TRBV6-6 and TRBJ1-3, with TRBD1 matching over 8 bases. This CDR3 is 15 amino acids long. The J segment lost 4 bases and the V segment lost 4 bases, leaving 6 bases of the junction unmatched. Germline V gene data show CDR1 as MNHNY and CDR2 as SVGAGI (reference sequence). The CDR3 loop reads CASSWTGSSGNTIYF. For the CDR3, the DNA is TGTGCCAGCAGTTGGACAGGGTCATCGGGAAACACCATATATTTT.

V usage is TRBV5-5 and J usage is TRBJ1-5; 7 bases are shared with TRBD1. The CDR3 spans 17 residues. Germline trimming cut 1 base from V and 6 bases from J; bases unmatched to any gene: 13. Germline V gives CDR1 SGHKS, CDR2 YYEKEE (reference sequence). The CDR3 coding sequence is TGTGCCAGCAGCTTGAAAACCGGGACAGAGCTGGGTCAGCCCCAGCATTTT. Translated: CASSLKTGTELGQPQHF.

The chain employs TRBV18 and TRBJ1-1, with D maybe TRBD1 (6 bases). Looked up from germline, CDR1 is KGHSH and CDR2 is LQKENI. Trimming took 6 bases from V and 1 from J, leaving 9 bases between them. This CDR3 comprises 13 residues. Written as DNA, the CDR3 is TGTGCCAGCTCGTCGGGACAGAACACTGAAGCTTTCTTT. It codes for CASSSGQNTEAFF.

This clone was seen repeatedly, ten times or more. The V and J genes are TRBV6-1 and TRBJ2-3; possibly TRBD1 for D (5 bases). There are 15 residues in the CDR3. Trimming shortened V by 0 bases and J by 0 bases, and 7 bases separated the two germline ends. CDR1 is MNHNS and CDR2 is SASEGT in the germline V gene. As DNA, the CDR3 is TGTGCCAGCAGTGAAGCGAAGGGGAGCACAGATACGCAGTATTTT. Translated, it gives CASSEAKGSTDTQYF.

The chain joins TRBV30 to TRBJ1-1; D is unclear. Germline V gene lookup returns CDR1 GTSNPN and CDR2 SVGIG (reference sequence). Trimming shortened V by 4 bases and J by 4 bases, and 13 bases separated the two germline ends. The CDR3 length is 13 residues. In nucleotides, the CDR3 is TGTGCCTGGACGACGACTGGCACCACTGAAGCTTTCTTT. Its protein product is CAWTTTGTTEAFF.

Here the CDR3 DNA reads TGTGCCAGCAGCCTCCGACAGGGGCATGGCTACACCTTC. This sequence encodes CASSLRQGHGYTF. This sequence joins TRBV3-1 (or the pseudogene TRBV3-2) and TRBJ1-2; 8 bases align to TRBD1. J lost 6 bases, V lost 4 bases, and 4 bases had no gene match. Germline-derived CDR1 and CDR2 are LGHDT and YNNKEL (reference sequence). The CDR3 length is 13 residues.

J is TRBJ1-1 and V is TRBV19; a weak D match, TRBD1 (6 bases). The CDR3 is made up of 12 amino acids. V gave up 6 bases and J gave up 4 bases, with 9 bases separating them. The germline gives CDR1 LNHDA, CDR2 SQIVND (reference sequence). The CDR3 here is CASRTGFTEAFF. DNA of the CDR3: TGTGCCAGTAGAACAGGGTTCACTGAAGCTTTCTTT.

The V and J genes are TRBV6-5 and TRBJ2-4; TRBD1 aligns across 10 bases. V shed 6 bases and J 7 bases; nucleotides not matched to a gene: 9. This CDR3 contains 15 residues. Germline V gene sequence: CDR1 MNHEY, CDR2 SVGAGI. The CDR3 DNA reads TGTGCCAGCAGCCCACGGGGACAGGGGTATAACATTCAGTACTTC. Protein: CASSPRGQGYNIQYF.

The chain couples TRBV7-8 to TRBJ1-1; D is perhaps TRBD1 (5 bases). The CDR3 consists of 13 residues. The V gene's germline CDR1 is SGHVS and CDR2 FQNEAQ. Trimming pared 5 bases from V and 5 bases from J, leaving 12 bases between. In DNA, the CDR3 is TGTGCCAGCAGCCTTACCCAGGGAACTGAAGCTTTCTTT. It encodes CASSLTQGTEAFF.

This CDR3 is CASSFSGSYEQYF. The CDR3 coding sequence is TGTGCCAGCAGTTTTTCAGGGTCCTACGAGCAGTACTTC. This chain connects TRBV27 to TRBJ2-7; D may be TRBD1 (5 bases). The germline CDR1 and CDR2 sequences are MNHEY and SMNVEV (reference sequence). The CDR3 totals 13 residues. The germline V and J ends were trimmed by 3 bases and 1 base, with 7 bases remaining between them.

The chain couples TRBV7-8 to TRBJ1-5; D not resolved. CDR1 and CDR2 from the germline V gene are SGHVS and FQNEAQ. The CDR3 is made up of 14 amino acids. Trimming left V 6 bases short and J 8 bases short, with 17 bases between. The CDR3 DNA reads as TGTGCCAGCAGTCTAGTCGAAAGCGGGGAGCCCCAGCATTTT. The encoded protein is CASSLVESGEPQHF.

The chain joins TRBV5-1 to TRBJ2-1, with 10 bases aligning to TRBD1. After removal of 3 bases from V and 8 bases from J, the junction contained 8 bases not matched to a gene. The germline V gene encodes CDR1 SGHRS and CDR2 YFSETQ. The CDR3 length is 15 residues. The CDR3 spells CASSSETGGFDEQFF. For the CDR3, the DNA is TGCGCCAGCAGCTCCGAGACAGGGGGCTTCGATGAGCAGTTCTTC. The full variable domain, with the rest looked up from reference TRBV5-1 and TRBJ2-1, is KAGVTQTPRYLIKTRGQQVTLSCSPISGHRSVSWYQQTPGQGLQFLFEYFSETQRNKGNFPGRFSGRQFSNSRSEMNVSTLELGDSALYLCASSSETGGFDEQFFGPGTRLTVL.

The rearrangement links TRBV2 to TRBJ1-1; TRBD1 matches 9 bases. Per the germline V gene, CDR1 is SNHLY and CDR2 is FYNNEI. The CDR3 contains 13 residues. J lost 4 bases, V lost 6 bases, and 3 bases had no gene match. CDR3 sequence (DNA): TGTGCCAGCAGACCGACAGGGGGCACTGAAGCTTTCTTT. Translated, it gives CASRPTGGTEAFF.

This clone was seen a handful of times. CDR3 residues: CASSRQGAFQETQYF. CDR3 nucleotides: TGTGCCAGTAGTCGACAGGGGGCGTTCCAAGAGACCCAGTACTTC. The rearrangement joins TRBV19 to TRBJ2-5; TRBD1 matches at 10 bases. V shed 5 bases and J 1 base; nucleotides not matched to a gene: 4. The CDR3 is 15 amino acids. CDR1 LNHDA and CDR2 SQIVND come from the germline V gene (reference sequence).